This T cell receptor (beta chain) was documented in a study of T cell responses to AZD1222 COVID-19 vaccine. Overall study findings and caveats: White British people made up most donors, females outnumbered males, and clonal diversity was possibly underestimated. Every sample of the repertoires postdated the peak T cell response. Of spike-specific TCRs, nearly half reportedly target regions left unmutated in variants.

Germline loops: CDR1 MDHEN, CDR2 SYDVKM. Trimming cost V 4 bases and J 4 bases; bases outside gene matches: 9. This CDR3 comprises 18 residues. Libraries were prepared by immunoSEQ multiplex PCR; TCRdb keeps only in-frame clonotypes and omits some of them. The sample includes roughly 99,000 clones, about 89% of them seen just once. Points on this clone: Its antigen is unidentified.

This clonotype was sampled from an adult in good health. The chain couples TRBV28 to TRBJ2-6; TRBD1 agrees at 11 bases. The sequencing here drew on peripheral blood, taken on day 0 of AZD1222 vaccination. CDR3 loop: CASSSLGQGAPGANVLTF. The CDR3 nucleotides read TGTGCCAGCAGTTCCCTCGGACAGGGGGCGCCAGGGGCCAACGTCCTGACTTTC.